The 10 T cell receptor beta chains given below trace back to one sample, sequenced in a study of cytomegalovirus exposure and HLA in healthy donors. Primers: 60 Vbeta forward and 13 Jbeta reverse. Sequencing was performed with immunoSEQ multiplex PCR; in TCRdb, only in-frame clones are kept and a portion is missing. Here the sample spans more than 95,000 clones, less than 80% being singletons. Input material: PBMCs. The receptors originated from a man aged 45-65 years in good health and CMV-seronegative.

The CDR3 loop reads CASSFSGMNYGYTF. For the CDR3, the DNA is TGTGCCAGCAGCTTCTCCGGGATGAACTATGGCTACACCTTC. The chain couples TRBV5-4 to TRBJ1-2; no reliable D call. There are 14 residues in the CDR3. V dropped 2 bases and J dropped 2 bases, with 10 bases sitting between them. CDR1 is SGHNT, CDR2 YYREEE, per germline (reference sequence).

About this clone: Other DNA sequences in the sample encode the same CDR3. This chain joins TRBV4-3 and TRBJ1-6, with 7 nucleotides matching TRBD1. V lost 4 bases and J lost 7; bases outside the gene matches: 7. This CDR3 region has 15 residues. Germline V lookup: CDR1 LGHNA, CDR2 YSLEER. The CDR3 is CASSLGGRKNSPLHF. CDR3 sequence (DNA): TGCGCCAGCAGCCTAGGGGGCCGCAAGAATTCACCCCTCCACTTT.

This rearrangement joins TRBV2 to TRBJ2-2; TRBD2 aligns across 7 bases. Trimming took 7 bases from V and 5 from J; bases not matched to a gene: 10. The CDR3 runs 15 residues. Germline lookup yields CDR1 SNHLY and CDR2 FYNNEI. The DNA for the CDR3 is TGTGCCAGCACGCCACTAACCGGGGGGACCGGGGAGCTGTTTTTT. It specifies CASTPLTGGTGELFF.

V is TRBV7-2 and J is TRBJ2-1; 9 bases are a match to TRBD1. With V trimmed by 2 bases and J by 5 bases, 4 bases remained unmatched. There are 15 residues in the CDR3. Germline V gives CDR1 SGHTA, CDR2 FQGNSA. CDR3 nucleotides: TGTGCCAGCAGCTTATCGGGACAGGGCAACAATGAGCAGTTCTTC. It specifies CASSLSGQGNNEQFF.

This clone appeared a few times. The V and J genes are TRBV7-2 and TRBJ1-5; unclear D gene. In germline, CDR1 is SGHTA, CDR2 FQGNSA. V lost 3 bases and J 0 bases, leaving 9 bases between the germline ends. CDR3 length: 15 amino acids. The CDR3 loop reads CASSLQPGSNQPQHF. The CDR3 coding sequence is TGTGCCAGCAGCTTGCAACCGGGTAGCAATCAGCCCCAGCATTTT.

With respect to this clone: Sequence at one end of the junction differs from germline and may be a read error. This chain links TRBV2 with TRBJ2-7; weak D call: TRBD1 (5 bases). The CDR3 has 12 residues. From germline, CDR1 is SNHLY and CDR2 FYNNEI. CDR3 in amino acids: CASSVQGGFISF. The CDR3 DNA reads as TGTGCCAGCAGTGTCCAGGGCGGCTTTATCTCTTTC.

V usage is TRBV19 and J usage is TRBJ1-1; D possibly corresponds to TRBD1 (6 bases). Germline loops: CDR1 LNHDA, CDR2 SQIVND (reference sequence). V was clipped by 4 bases and J by 0 bases, with 15 bases between them. CDR3 size: 16 residues. The CDR3 is CASSSYREPLNTEAFF. The CDR3 DNA sequence: TGTGCCAGTAGTAGCTACAGGGAGCCCTTGAACACTGAAGCTTTCTTT.

Note on this clone: A junction boundary mismatches the germline segment, possibly from a read error. This chain links TRBV7-9 with TRBJ1-6; D is unresolved. The CDR3 is made up of 15 amino acids. Germline V gene lookup returns CDR1 SEHNR and CDR2 FQNEAQ (reference sequence). The CDR3 bases are TGTTCCAGCAGCTTAGACGCGGGGTATAATTCACCCCTCCACTTT. As protein: CSSSLDAGYNSPLHF.

This clone came up once. The rearrangement joins TRBV5-1 to TRBJ1-2; D unresolved. Germline-derived CDR1 and CDR2 are SGHRS and YFSETQ. CDR3 length: 13 residues. With 0 bases removed from V and 5 bases from J, the gap between germline ends came to 8 bases. CDR3 protein: CASSLVAGYGYTF. As DNA, the CDR3 is TGCGCCAGCAGCTTGGTGGCAGGATATGGCTACACCTTC.

The chain joins TRBV14 to TRBJ1-2, with 8 bases fitting TRBD1. With V trimmed by 3 bases and J by 0 bases, 9 bases remained unmatched. Per germline, CDR1 SGHDN and CDR2 FVKESK. The CDR3 runs 17 residues. CDR3 amino acids: CASSHFRRGQANYGYTF. The CDR3 DNA follows: TGTGCCAGCAGCCACTTCCGGCGGGGACAGGCTAACTATGGCTACACCTTC. Full variable domain (rest looked up from reference TRBV14 and TRBJ1-2): EAGVTQFPSHSVIEKGQTVTLRCDPISGHDNLYWYRRVMGKEIKFLLHFVKESKQDESGMPNNRFLAERTGGTYSTLKVQPAELEDSGVYFCASSHFRRGQANYGYTFGSGTRLTVV.